The clone carrying this T cell receptor beta chain was seen a single time. This sample is drawn from a study of blood T cells in healthy people across ages. From germline, CDR1 is SNHLY and CDR2 FYNNEI. The CDR3 runs 18 residues. The V gene lost 6 bases and the J gene lost 1 base, with 22 bases spanning the gap. The authors ran a second PCR of roughly 6 to 12 cycles using a sample-barcoded 5' primer and a J-beta primer mix. TCRdb ran MiXCR on the 5' RACE reads and lists one entry per CDR3 protein. The table records about 1.5 million distinct CDR3 sequences, 35% to 45% of them present only once. What was sequenced was blood. The clonotype comes from a woman under 30 in good health. The chain uses TRBV2 and TRBJ2-4; possible D gene TRBD1, 6 bases. CDR3 sequence reads: CASRAGTRGLGAKNIQYF. Written as DNA, the CDR3 is TGTGCCAGCAGAGCCGGGACAAGGGGCCTAGGGGCCAAAAACATTCAGTACTTC.